The 5 T cell receptor beta chains given below trace back to one sample, sequenced in a study of T-cell memory formation after mild COVID-19. TCRdb reprocessed the 5' RACE reads with MiXCR, giving one entry per CDR3 protein. The sample lists 35,000 to 50,000 distinct CDR3 sequences, around 6.6% occurring once. Sequencing was performed on PBMCs or a T cell subset sorted from them (not recorded which). The receptors here all came from an adult who had mild COVID-19 (a few samples of this study predate the infection). Cell type and time point are not known.

This clonotype was detected ten times or more. The V call is TRBV5-1, the J call TRBJ1-1, with 7 bases that match TRBD1. The CDR3 is 15 residues long. The V gene end was trimmed by 4 bases and the J gene end by 0 bases; junction bases not matched to a gene: 6. The germline V gene has CDR1 SGHRS and CDR2 YFSETQ. The CDR3: CASSSGQAMNTEAFF. CDR3 DNA sequence: TGCGCCAGCAGCAGCGGACAGGCGATGAACACTGAAGCTTTCTTT.

In this sample, this clonotype turned up many times. This chain uses TRBV7-3 with TRBJ2-1; 7 bases agree with TRBD1. CDR1 and CDR2 from the germline V gene are SGHTA and FQGTGA. Germline trimming cut 6 bases from V and 1 base from J; bases unmatched to any gene: 9. This CDR3 is 16 amino acids long. CDR3 sequence: CASRQDRHVSYNEQFF. The CDR3 bases are TGTGCCAGCAGACAGGACAGGCACGTTTCCTACAATGAGCAGTTCTTC.

The chain carries TRBV3-1 and TRBJ1-1; D is possibly TRBD1 (6 bases). The germline V gene has CDR1 LGHDT and CDR2 YNNKEL (reference sequence). This CDR3 comprises 13 residues. With 4 bases removed from V and 4 bases from J, the gap between germline ends came to 10 bases. As DNA, the CDR3 is TGTGCCAGCAGCCGGATACAGGGCACTGAAGCTTTCTTT. Amino acids: CASSRIQGTEAFF.

The CDR3 bases are TGTGCCAGCAGTGATTACAGGGGGCTCGACTATGGCTACACCTTC. Protein: CASSDYRGLDYGYTF. The V call is TRBV6-1, the J call TRBJ1-2; 9 nucleotides line up with TRBD1. The germline V gene encodes CDR1 MNHNS and CDR2 SASEGT. This CDR3 is 15 amino acids long. J gave up 3 bases and V 3 bases, and 5 bases lay outside the gene matches.

This clonotype has ten or more counts. The V call is TRBV4-3, the J call TRBJ2-4, with D hard to call. The CDR3 extends over 17 amino acids. The germline V and J ends were trimmed by 1 base and 2 bases, with 15 bases remaining between them. Germline-derived CDR1 and CDR2 are LGHNA and YSLEER. This chain's CDR3 is CASSQGGTRAPKNIQYF. The CDR3 coding sequence is TGCGCCAGCAGCCAAGGTGGTACCCGGGCACCCAAAAACATTCAGTACTTC.